These T cell receptor beta chains were read from a single sample in a study of cytomegalovirus exposure and HLA in healthy donors. TCRdb keeps only in-frame clones here, not all; method: immunoSEQ multiplex PCR. This table lists around 150,000 clones. The sequenced material came from PBMCs. These receptors originate from a woman aged 60-70 years in good health and CMV-seronegative. Both conserved end residues are trimmed from each CDR3. The D gene is left open where the match is weak.

d_call	j_call	v_call	cdr3_aa
TRBD1	TRBJ2-7	TRBV29-1	SVEGDRYYEQY
TRBD1	TRBJ1-4	TRBV19	ASSTGQGASYEKLF
TRBD2	TRBJ2-3	TRBV9	ASSATSGDTQY
TRBD1	TRBJ2-7	TRBV5-6	ASSYRGLSSYEQY
-	TRBJ2-2	TRBV6-6	ASSYPHNSPGELF
TRBD2	TRBJ2-1	TRBV15	ATSRGLAGEGEQF
-	TRBJ1-5	TRBV30	AWTQGLNQPQH
TRBD1	TRBJ1-2	TRBV6-4	ASSPGTGTDYGYT
-	TRBJ1-1	TRBV18	ASSPRMYINTEAF
-	TRBJ2-2	TRBV11-2	ASSLAGTGELF
TRBD1	TRBJ1-5	TRBV19	ASTPQQGMSQPQH
-	TRBJ2-1	TRBV10-3	ATSPTPSEQF
TRBD2	TRBJ2-5	TRBV7-3	ASSKQLAGAMGTQY
TRBD2	TRBJ2-5	TRBV9	ASSVGGGQETQY
-	TRBJ1-1	TRBV25-1	ASKGEDSEAF
TRBD1	TRBJ2-7	TRBV27	ASSLRKPDRGKHEQY
-	TRBJ1-1	TRBV25-1	ASTGQPNTEAF
-	TRBJ1-5	TRBV7-2	ASSLVQAPTINQPQH
-	TRBJ2-1	TRBV13	ASSLTNSYNEQF
-	TRBJ1-2	TRBV11-2	ASSLDPGEQQDGYT
TRBD2	TRBJ2-1	TRBV4-3	ASSHHGGAYNEQF
-	TRBJ1-5	TRBV11-2	ASSPQMGGEQPQH
TRBD2	TRBJ2-3	TRBV15	ATSRGSTSGGSDTQY
TRBD2	TRBJ2-5	TRBV7-2	ASTLSGGAYETQY
-	TRBJ2-7	TRBV18	ASSPQEYEQY
TRBD2	TRBJ2-5	TRBV5-1	ASSQNPGGEETQY
-	TRBJ1-1	TRBV7-9	ASSQTRTEAF
-	TRBJ2-6	TRBV6-1	ASVRQASGANVLT
TRBD1	TRBJ2-2	TRBV11-2	ASRPTGQRNTGELF
-	TRBJ1-5	TRBV4-3	ASSQDQGLFQPQH
-	TRBJ1-2	TRBV5-1	ASSNDSPYGYT
TRBD1	TRBJ2-5	TRBV5-1	ASSLDRGQETQY
TRBD2	TRBJ2-7	TRBV5-1	ASNSGLAEYEQY
-	TRBJ1-1	TRBV2	ASRTQENTEAF
-	TRBJ1-1	TRBV6-5	ASTRAQGRTEAF
TRBD1	TRBJ1-1	TRBV7-6	ASSSQDRGPEAF
-	TRBJ1-1	TRBV5-4	ASSPSSGQGNTEAF
TRBD1	TRBJ1-3	TRBV6-5	ASSSGTGTGNTIY
TRBD1	TRBJ2-5	TRBV9	ASSVAGTGETQY
TRBD1	TRBJ1-1	TRBV18	ASSPGTGKLNTEAF
-	TRBJ2-6	TRBV5-1	ASRSSSGANVLT
TRBD1	TRBJ1-2	TRBV27	ASRPTGTGFYGYT
TRBD2	TRBJ2-7	TRBV7-3	ASSPGGTTYEQY
TRBD2	TRBJ2-1	TRBV29-1	SVASGGNHNEQF
TRBD1	TRBJ2-7	TRBV9	ASSTRTGGSYEQY
-	TRBJ2-1	TRBV5-4	ASSSPGQRDIHEQF
-	TRBJ2-2	TRBV2	ASNQENTGELF
TRBD1	TRBJ1-2	TRBV18	ASSPLSGQNYGYT